The rows below give T cell receptor beta chains drawn from one sample of a study of CD8+ T cells in alopecia areata. TCRdb's copy holds only in-frame clones and misses some; the assay was immunoSEQ multiplex PCR. The data hold 200,000 to 250,000 clones, with 40% to 45% observed a single time. This specimen consisted of CD4+ T cells sorted from blood, obtained at approximately week 37, from a patient treated with tofacitinib. The source of these receptors is a human donor with alopecia areata. Both conserved end residues are part of each CDR3. Each record gives: D gene, V gene, clone size, J gene, CDR3 DNA, CDR3 protein. D genes are given only for firm matches. Size is stated for part of the rows, as once, few or many counts, or as a class when the clone is expanded.

.	TRBV30	.	TRBJ2-5	TGTGCCTGGAGTGTACCTCAGGAGCACCAAGAGACCCAGTACTTC	CAWSVPQEHQETQYF
.	TRBV5-1	.	TRBJ2-1	TGCGCCAGCAGCCCGAGACTAGGCTCCTACAATGAGCAGTTCTTC	CASSPRLGSYNEQFF
TRBD1	TRBV5-1	.	TRBJ2-7	TGCGCCAGCAGCAACCGGGACAGGGTCTTATCTGGTATTGAGCAGTACTTC	CASSNRDRVLSGIEQYF
.	TRBV29-1	.	TRBJ1-2	TGCAGCGTTTCCCATCAGGCCCCAAACTATGGCTACACCTTC	CSVSHQAPNYGYTF
TRBD2	TRBV15	.	TRBJ2-3	TGTGCCACCAGCAGAGGTTCACAGACTAGCGGGAGGAGCACAGATACGCAGTATTTT	CATSRGSQTSGRSTDTQYF
TRBD1	TRBV6-6	many	TRBJ2-2	TGTGCCAGCAGTATCCGAGACAGGGGTTCCGGGGAGCTGTTTTTT	CASSIRDRGSGELFF
.	TRBV15	many	TRBJ2-2	TGTGCCACCAGCAGCCAGGGTTGGACCGGGGAGCTGTTTTTT	CATSSQGWTGELFF
.	TRBV29-1	many	TRBJ2-3	TGCAGCGTTGTCGGATCCTCGGCCGGGAATACGCAGTATTTT	CSVVGSSAGNTQYF
.	TRBV25-1	.	TRBJ2-5	TGTGCCAGCAGTGAACCCTTCCTGGAGACCCAGTACTTC	CASSEPFLETQYF
TRBD2	TRBV9	.	TRBJ2-2	TGTGCCAGCAGCGTAGGACTAGCGGGAAGGAGCACCGGGGAGCTGTTTTTT	CASSVGLAGRSTGELFF
.	TRBV13	.	TRBJ2-2	TGTGCCAGCAGCCAGGGGTTGGTTAACACCGGGGAGCTGTTTTTT	CASSQGLVNTGELFF
.	TRBV1	.	TRBJ2-5	TGCACCAGCGGAAAAGAGACCCAGTACTTC	CTSGKETQYF
TRBD1	TRBV6-5	.	TRBJ2-3	TGTGCCAGCAGCTCCCCAGGGACAGGGATGGATACGCAGTATTTT	CASSSPGTGMDTQYF
.	TRBV29-1	few	TRBJ2-5	TGCAGCGTTGCCGAACAAGAGACCCAGTACTTC	CSVAEQETQYF
TRBD2	TRBV29-1	once	TRBJ2-1	TGCAGCGTTACCATCCTAGCGGGAGGCAACAATGAGCAGTTCTTC	CSVTILAGGNNEQFF
.	TRBV19	.	TRBJ2-3	TGTGCCAGTAGCTTCGGGCCAGATACGCAGTATTTT	CASSFGPDTQYF
.	TRBV4-3	.	TRBJ1-5	TGCGCCAGCAGCCAAGATTTCAGCAGAAATCAGCCCCAGCATTTT	CASSQDFSRNQPQHF
TRBD2	TRBV28	.	TRBJ2-3	TGTGCCAGCAGTTCGGTAGCTAGCGGGAGATTCACAGATACGCAGTATTTT	CASSSVASGRFTDTQYF
.	TRBV30	.	TRBJ2-2	TGTGCCTGGAATCCGACGACCCGGGACACCGGGGAGCTGTTTTTT	CAWNPTTRDTGELFF
.	TRBV19	few	TRBJ1-2	TGTGCCAGTAGACGGCTGGAGGTAGGCTATGGCTACACCTTC	CASRRLEVGYGYTF
TRBD2	TRBV30	.	TRBJ2-1	TGTGCCTGGAATAATCAGAGGACTAGCGGGGATAGCTCCTACAATGAGCAGTTCTTC	CAWNNQRTSGDSSYNEQFF
TRBD1	TRBV28	.	TRBJ1-1	TGTGCCAGCAGCCCCAGGGGGACTGAAGCTTTCTTT	CASSPRGTEAFF
.	TRBV7-2	.	TRBJ2-3	TGTGCCAGCAGCCCATACACAGATACGCAGTATTTT	CASSPYTDTQYF
.	TRBV7-2	few	TRBJ1-5	TGTGCCAGCAGCTTATTCTCGGGTAACAATCAGCCCCAGCATTTT	CASSLFSGNNQPQHF
.	TRBV18	many	TRBJ1-2	TGTGCCAGCTCACCAAAGGAAGGGATTTATGGCTACACCTTC	CASSPKEGIYGYTF
TRBD2	TRBV2	.	TRBJ2-3	TGTGCCAGCACATATGTAGCGGGAGCGAAAGATACGCAGTATTTT	CASTYVAGAKDTQYF
.	TRBV27	.	TRBJ2-2	TGTGCCAGCAGTTTTCGAGACCGGGAGCTGTTTTTT	CASSFRDRELFF
.	TRBV30	.	TRBJ1-2	TGTGCCCTAAGGGGACATGGCTACACCTTC	CALRGHGYTF
TRBD2	TRBV5-1	.	TRBJ2-5	TGCGCCAGCAGCTTATCGGGAGGATCCCAAGAGACCCAGTACTTC	CASSLSGGSQETQYF
.	TRBV15	few	TRBJ1-5	TGTGCCACCAGCAGAGATAGAGTGGGGCAGACCAATCAGCCCCAGCATTTT	CATSRDRVGQTNQPQHF
.	TRBV9	.	TRBJ1-1	TGTGCCAGCAGCGGCACAGGGTTAACTGAAGCTTTCTTT	CASSGTGLTEAFF
.	TRBV2	.	TRBJ1-1	TGTGCCAGCAGTGCAATGACTGAAGCTTTCTTT	CASSAMTEAFF
TRBD2	TRBV2	few	TRBJ2-3	TGTGCCAGCAGCCGAAGCGGGAGCGCCACAGATACGCAGTATTTT	CASSRSGSATDTQYF
.	TRBV27	many	TRBJ2-7	TGTGCCAGCAGTTTACGGGCAGGGGCCGGGAACTACGAGCAGTACTTC	CASSLRAGAGNYEQYF
.	TRBV11-2	.	TRBJ2-7	TGTGCCAGCAGCTTGGTAGGTACCCGATCCTACGAGCAGTACTTC	CASSLVGTRSYEQYF
.	TRBV21-1	.	TRBJ2-7	TGTGCCAGCAGCGTAAGCGGAGGGCAGATCTACGAGCAGTACTTC	CASSVSGGQIYEQYF
.	TRBV20-1	.	TRBJ2-1	TGCAGTGCTATCAACAATGAGCAGTTCTTC	CSAINNEQFF
.	TRBV18	.	TRBJ1-2	TGTGCCAGCTCACCAGGGGGCTATGGCTACACCTTC	CASSPGGYGYTF
.	TRBV30	few	TRBJ2-1	TGTGCCTGGAGAGACCCCAGGCTAGCGTCGCTGAATGAGCAGTTCTTC	CAWRDPRLASLNEQFF
.	TRBV5-1	many	TRBJ2-5	TGCGCCAGCAGCTTCTACTCCCAAGAGACCCAGTACTTC	CASSFYSQETQYF
.	TRBV29-1	few	TRBJ2-7	TGCAGCGCGAAGACCTACGAGCAGTACTTC	CSAKTYEQYF
.	TRBV28	.	TRBJ2-1	TGTGCCAGCAGTTTGGAGGTAGCCTACAATGAGCAGTTCTTC	CASSLEVAYNEQFF
TRBD2	TRBV25-1	.	TRBJ2-2	TGTGCCAGCAGTGAGCTAGGACTAGCGGTGGGGGAGCTGTTTTTT	CASSELGLAVGELFF
TRBD1	TRBV4-1	.	TRBJ2-3	TGCGCCAGCAGCCAAGATAGTGGGACAGCAGTCACAGATACGCAGTATTTT	CASSQDSGTAVTDTQYF
TRBD1	TRBV29-1	.	TRBJ1-1	TGCAGCGTTTCGGACAGGGATAACACTGAAGCTTTCTTT	CSVSDRDNTEAFF
.	TRBV14	.	TRBJ2-3	TGTGCCAGCAGCCTCGAACGCGGGACGGGCACAGATACGCAGTATTTT	CASSLERGTGTDTQYF
.	TRBV7-2	.	TRBJ2-3	TGTGCCGCCCGGACCACGGGGGATACGCAGTATTTT	CAARTTGDTQYF
.	TRBV14	few	TRBJ1-1	TGTGCCAGCAGCCAGGGTATACGGGCTTTCTTT	CASSQGIRAFF
TRBD1	TRBV30	.	TRBJ1-1	TGTGCCTGGAGTGCGACAGGGTTTACTGAAGCTTTCTTT	CAWSATGFTEAFF
.	TRBV29-1	.	TRBJ1-1	TGCAGCGTTCCCTCCTCTTTCTTT	CSVPSSFF